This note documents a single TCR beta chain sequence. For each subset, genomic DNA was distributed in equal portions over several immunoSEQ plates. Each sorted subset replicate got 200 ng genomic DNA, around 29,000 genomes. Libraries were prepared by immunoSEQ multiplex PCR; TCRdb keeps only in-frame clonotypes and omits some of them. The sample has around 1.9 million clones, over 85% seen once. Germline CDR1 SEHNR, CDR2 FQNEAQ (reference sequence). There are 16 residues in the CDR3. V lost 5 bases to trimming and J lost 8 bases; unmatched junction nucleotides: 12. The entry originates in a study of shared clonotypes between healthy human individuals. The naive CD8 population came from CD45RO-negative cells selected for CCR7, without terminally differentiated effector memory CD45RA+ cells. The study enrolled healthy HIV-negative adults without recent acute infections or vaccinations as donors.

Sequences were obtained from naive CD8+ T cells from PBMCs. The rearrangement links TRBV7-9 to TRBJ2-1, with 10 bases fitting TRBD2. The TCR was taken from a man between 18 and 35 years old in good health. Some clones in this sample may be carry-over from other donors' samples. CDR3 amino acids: CASSLTASGSKHEQFF. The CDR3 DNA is TGTGCCAGCAGCCTGACGGCTAGCGGGAGTAAGCATGAGCAGTTCTTC.